The 32 T cell receptor beta chains given below trace back to one sample, sequenced in a study of blood T cells in healthy people across ages. A second PCR, run for roughly 7 to 11 cycles, used a sample-barcoded 5' primer plus a J-beta primer mix. TCRdb reprocessed the 5' RACE reads via MiXCR and lists one record per CDR3 protein. This sample has over 700,000 distinct CDR3 sequences, with 53% found just once. The specimen sequenced was blood. The receptors derive from an elderly man in good health.

This chain uses TRBV7-2 with TRBJ2-1; 9 bases are a match to TRBD2. This CDR3 has 19 residues. Looked up from germline, CDR1 is SGHTA and CDR2 is FQGNSA. Trimming at V came to 4 bases and at J to 0 bases, leaving 13 bases not matched to a gene. This CDR3 reads CASSSGISAGGPSYNEQFF. The CDR3 DNA follows: TGTGCCAGCAGCTCGGGTATATCGGCGGGAGGGCCCTCCTACAATGAGCAGTTCTTC.

The V gene is TRBV6-1, the J gene TRBJ1-2; D gene unclear. Trimming cost V 4 bases and J 4 bases, with 16 bases left between them. Germline CDR1 and CDR2: MNHNS and SASEGT. The CDR3 is made up of 15 amino acids. The CDR3 here is CASSVSPALTYGYTF. CDR3 coding DNA: TGTGCCAGCAGTGTAAGCCCGGCGCTAACCTATGGCTACACCTTC.

This clonotype was picked up a small number of times. The rearrangement links TRBV9 to TRBJ2-1; 7 positions match TRBD2. Germline assignment: CDR1 SGDLS and CDR2 YYNGEE. The CDR3 is made up of 13 amino acids. V was clipped by 4 bases and J by 12 bases; unmatched bases: 10. CDR3 nucleotides: TGTGCCAGCAGCATCGGGAGCGGGAACGGGCAGTTCTTC. Its protein product is CASSIGSGNGQFF.

There are a few counts of this clonotype. The CDR3 coding sequence is TGTGCCAGCAGCGCCGACAACTACGAGCAGTACTTC. Translated: CASSADNYEQYF. The J gene is TRBJ2-7, the V gene TRBV9; no definite D call. Germline lookup yields CDR1 SGDLS and CDR2 YYNGEE. The germline V and J ends were trimmed by 3 bases and 3 bases, with 7 bases remaining between them. This CDR3 is 12 amino acids long.

The chain combines TRBV10-3 with TRBJ1-1; D perhaps matches TRBD1 (5 bases). CDR3 length: 17 residues. Germline values: CDR1 ENHRY, CDR2 SYGVKD. V lost 6 bases to trimming and J lost 0 bases, with 20 bases between them. Written as DNA, the CDR3 is TGTGCCATCAGCACCCCTCTGCAGGGACGGGTGAACACTGAAGCTTTCTTT. Amino acids: CAISTPLQGRVNTEAFF.

This clonotype was observed a single time. The chain carries TRBV3-1 and TRBJ2-2; 10 nucleotides line up with TRBD2. The CDR3 covers 16 residues. With V trimmed by 1 base and J by 6 bases, 5 bases remained unmatched. The germline gives CDR1 LGHDT, CDR2 YNNKEL (reference sequence). Written as DNA, the CDR3 is TGTGCCAGCAGCCAAGGGCTAGCGGGAGCGGCCGGGGAGCTGTTTTTT. Translated: CASSQGLAGAAGELFF.

V gene TRBV5-6 combines with J gene TRBJ2-5, with D hard to call. The CDR3 has 14 residues. Trimming shortened V by 1 base and J by 5 bases, and 12 bases separated the two germline ends. Germline V gene sequence: CDR1 SGHDT, CDR2 YYEEEE. The CDR3 DNA is TGTGCCAGCAGCTTGCCGTCAGTTCTCGAGACCCAGTACTTC. It specifies CASSLPSVLETQYF.

This clonotype was detected a few times. The chain has TRBV2 and TRBJ2-3; a possible D gene is TRBD1 (5 bases). Germline CDR1 is SNHLY and CDR2 is FYNNEI. With 5 bases removed from V and 6 bases from J, the gap between germline ends came to 9 bases. The CDR3 is 12 amino acids. CDR3: CASSLNRDTQYF. As DNA, the CDR3 is TGTGCCAGCAGTCTCAACAGGGATACGCAGTATTTT.

CDR3 loop: CSAKGLAGHNEQFF. CDR3 DNA sequence: TGCAGCGCCAAGGGACTAGCGGGACACAATGAGCAGTTCTTC. The chain employs TRBV29-1 and TRBJ2-1, with TRBD2 matching over 13 bases. Germline V lookup: CDR1 SQVTM, CDR2 ANQGSEA. With 7 bases clipped from V and 5 bases from J, the junction kept 5 bases outside the gene matches. The CDR3 spans 14 residues.

This sequence joins TRBV12-3 or TRBV12-4 and TRBJ2-3, with D tentatively TRBD2 (5 bases). With 6 bases removed from V and 4 bases from J, the gap between germline ends came to 14 bases. The CDR3 spans 14 residues. The DNA for the CDR3 is TGTGCCAGCAGGGTGACTACCAGCTCAGATACGCAGTATTTT. Translating it yields CASRVTTSSDTQYF.

V usage is TRBV12-5 and J usage is TRBJ2-6; TRBD2 might be the D (5 bases). Germline V gene lookup returns CDR1 LGHNT and CDR2 FRNRAP. The CDR3 runs 18 residues. V was clipped by 4 bases and J by 1 base, with 17 bases between them. In DNA form, the CDR3 reads TGTGCTAGTGGTTCCATAAATCCTCGGGGTTCTGGGGCCAACGTCCTGACTTTC. This translates into CASGSINPRGSGANVLTF. The full variable domain, in which reference TRBV12-5 and TRBJ2-6 provide the parts outside the CDR3, is DARVTQTPRHKVTEMGQEVTMRCQPILGHNTVFWYRQTMMQGLELLAYFRNRAPLDDSGMPKDRFSAEMPDATLATLKIQPSEPRDSAVYFCASGSINPRGSGANVLTFGAGSRLTVL.

In this sample, this clonotype turned up a few times. J is TRBJ2-7 and V is TRBV7-2, with 8 bases aligning to TRBD1. CDR3 length: 17 amino acids. Germline lookup yields CDR1 SGHTA and CDR2 FQGNSA. Trimming cost V 1 base and J 0 bases; bases outside gene matches: 8. CDR3 coding DNA: TGTGCCAGCAGCTTAGGGCTTTACAGGGGGAGCTCCTACGAGCAGTACTTC. Translated: CASSLGLYRGSSYEQYF.

This clonotype was recorded many times. CDR3 bases: TGCAGCGTTGAAGGCGGGGAAGAGACCCAGTACTTC. It yields the protein CSVEGGEETQYF. This rearrangement joins TRBV29-1 to TRBJ2-5; D may be TRBD2 (6 bases). V was trimmed by 1 base and J by 3 bases, leaving 6 bases between them. This CDR3 is built from 12 residues. CDR1 and CDR2 from the germline V gene are SQVTM and ANQGSEA.

This clonotype was detected once. The rearrangement links TRBV12-5 to TRBJ2-3, with 7 bases fitting TRBD2. The V gene's germline CDR1 is LGHNT and CDR2 FRNRAP. J was trimmed by 14 bases and V by 0 bases; bases with no gene match: 20. This CDR3 has 17 amino acids. The CDR3 DNA is TGTGCTAGTGGTTTGGTACTCGGCGGGAGATTTCACAGATACGCGTATTTT. This codes for CASGLVLGGRFHRYAYF.

This clonotype was recorded once. This rearrangement joins TRBV24-1 to TRBJ2-1; D assignment may be TRBD1 or TRBD2 (6 bases each). The assigned J gene may be wrong: the sequence end matches TRBJ2-7 better. There are 16 residues in the CDR3. Germline CDR1 is KGHDR and CDR2 is SFDVKD. In DNA form, the CDR3 reads TGTGCCACCAGTGACAAGGGGGGTCTGCCCTACAATGAGCAGTACTTC. This gives the protein CATSDKGGLPYNEQYF.

The rearrangement uses TRBV12-3 or TRBV12-4 and TRBJ2-2, with 8 bases identical to TRBD1. CDR3 length equals 14 residues. V lost 6 bases and J lost 5; bases outside the gene matches: 5. DNA of the CDR3: TGTGCCAGCAGCCGGACAGGGTTTACCGGGGAGCTGTTTTTT. Translating it yields CASSRTGFTGELFF.

This clonotype was counted only a few times. V and J are TRBV6-2 or TRBV6-3 and TRBJ2-4; TRBD2 aligns across 7 bases. The CDR3 totals 15 residues. From germline, CDR1 is MNHEY and CDR2 SVGEGT. J lost 0 bases, V lost 7 bases, and 6 bases had no gene match. Written as DNA, the CDR3 is TGTGCCAGCAATAGCGGGCAACTAGCCAAAAACATTCAGTACTTC. It translates to CASNSGQLAKNIQYF.

This clonotype appeared once. This sequence joins TRBV2 and TRBJ2-7; D not resolved. Germline CDR1 and CDR2: SNHLY and FYNNEI. V lost 4 bases, J lost 5 bases, and 12 bases lay in between. CDR3 length: 13 amino acids. CDR3 DNA sequence: TGTGCCAGCAGTGGCAGTGATCCCGACGAGCAGTACTTC. Translation gives CASSGSDPDEQYF. Full variable domain (outside the CDR3, taken from reference TRBV2 and TRBJ2-7): EPEVTQTPSHQVTQMGQEVILRCVPISNHLYFYWYRQILGQKVEFLVSFYNNEISEKSEIFDDQFSVERPDGSNFTLKIRSTKLEDSAMYFCASSGSDPDEQYFGPGTRLTVT.

This clonotype was found a few times. V is TRBV24-1 and J is TRBJ2-5, with TRBD1 matching 12 bases. Per the germline V gene, CDR1 is KGHDR and CDR2 is SFDVKD. CDR3 length equals 13 residues. J gave up 4 bases and V 9 bases, and 2 bases lay outside the gene matches. The DNA for the CDR3 is TGTGCCACCGGGACAGGGGGCGCAGAGACCCAGTACTTC. It is translated as CATGTGGAETQYF.

This clonotype was recorded a few times. V gene TRBV20-1 combines with J gene TRBJ2-5, with TRBD2 identical over 10 bases. Germline CDR1 and CDR2: DFQATT and SNEGSKA (reference sequence). The CDR3 loop spans 18 amino acids. The V segment lost 6 bases and the J segment 5 bases; nucleotides outside the gene matches: 21. CDR3 DNA: TGCAGTGCACGGAGTCTGACTAGCGGGCCAGGGTTTGGGGAGACCCAGTACTTC. Translation: CSARSLTSGPGFGETQYF.

The V call is TRBV28, the J call TRBJ1-2; D is uncertain. Trimming stripped 6 bases from V and 4 bases from J, with 9 bases between. This CDR3 contains 12 residues. Looked up from germline, CDR1 is MDHEN and CDR2 is SYDVKM. The CDR3 coding sequence is TGTGCCAGCAGGGGTTCCCTCTATGGCTACACCTTC. Translating it yields CASRGSLYGYTF.

This clonotype was counted only a few times. V gene TRBV20-1 combines with J gene TRBJ1-1, with D possibly matching TRBD1 (6 bases). Germline CDR1 reads DFQATT; CDR2 reads SNEGSKA (reference sequence). V lost 1 base, J lost 0 bases, and 18 bases lay in between. The CDR3 is made up of 17 amino acids. This CDR3 is CSARGSYRDTLNTEAFF. For the CDR3, the DNA is TGCAGTGCTAGAGGGTCCTACAGGGATACCTTGAACACTGAAGCTTTCTTT.

The gene calls are TRBV9 and TRBJ2-7, with D perhaps matching TRBD1 or TRBD2 (6 bases each). CDR1 SGDLS and CDR2 YYNGEE come from the germline V gene. V lost 5 bases to trimming and J lost 7 bases, with 16 bases between them. The CDR3 spans 13 residues. In DNA form, the CDR3 reads TGTGCCAGCAGTGCAATCGGGGGCGGTGAGCAGTACTTC. Translation: CASSAIGGGEQYF.

The V and J genes are TRBV12-3 or TRBV12-4 and TRBJ1-2, with TRBD1 matching over 9 bases. J gave up 4 bases and V 5 bases, and 5 bases lay outside the gene matches. The CDR3 has 14 residues. CDR3 protein: CASSARTGVYGYTF. The CDR3 nucleotides read TGTGCCAGCAGTGCCAGGACAGGGGTCTATGGCTACACCTTC.

This sequence joins TRBV5-1 and TRBJ2-1; D is unresolved. CDR1 and CDR2 (germline): SGHRS, YFSETQ. V dropped 4 bases and J dropped 6 bases, with 14 bases sitting between them. There are 14 residues in the CDR3. The CDR3 nucleotides are TGCGCCAGCAGCATAGAGGATCCGGTCAATGAGCAGTTCTTC. Translation gives CASSIEDPVNEQFF.

The table lists this clonotype with a count of one. V and J are TRBV7-2 and TRBJ2-3, with D tentatively TRBD1 (6 bases). CDR3 length: 15 residues. CDR1 and CDR2 (germline): SGHTA, FQGNSA. The germline V and J ends were trimmed by 3 bases and 6 bases, with 16 bases remaining between them. The CDR3 sequence is CASSFRGRGGDTQYF. CDR3 DNA sequence: TGTGCCAGCAGCTTTCGAGGCAGGGGTGGGGATACGCAGTATTTT. Using reference TRBV7-2 and TRBJ2-3 for the parts outside the CDR3, the full variable domain is GAGVSQSPSNKVTEKGKDVELRCDPISGHTALYWYRQSLGQGLEFLIYFQGNSAPDKSGLPSDRFSAERTGGSVSTLTIQRTQQEDSAVYLCASSFRGRGGDTQYFGPGTRLTVL.

The table lists this clonotype with a count of one. The V call is TRBV11-2, the J call TRBJ2-7; possible D gene TRBD1, 5 bases. The CDR3 loop spans 14 amino acids. V lost 5 bases to trimming and J lost 0 bases, with 11 bases between them. Germline CDR1 is SGHAT and CDR2 is FQNNGV. The CDR3 bases are TGTGCCAGCAGCGTGGATGGGGCCTCCTACGAGCAGTACTTC. This encodes CASSVDGASYEQYF. Based on the CDR3 plus reference TRBV11-2 and TRBJ2-7, the full variable domain is EAGVAQSPRYKIIEKRQSVAFWCNPISGHATLYWYQQILGQGPKLLIQFQNNGVVDDSQLPKDRFSAERLKGVDSTLKIQPAKLEDSAVYLCASSVDGASYEQYFGPGTRLTVT.

V gene TRBV20-1 combines with J gene TRBJ2-7; D gene ambiguous. The CDR3 has 17 amino acids. CDR1 and CDR2 from the germline V gene are DFQATT and SNEGSKA (reference sequence). Trimming left V 0 bases short and J 2 bases short, with 20 bases between. The CDR3 here is CSARDLARQLSTYEQYF. The CDR3 DNA follows: TGCAGTGCTAGAGATCTGGCGCGTCAGCTATCCACCTACGAGCAGTACTTC.

This clonotype has just a few counts. This chain joins TRBV4-1 and TRBJ2-2, with 11 bases matching TRBD2. Germline V lookup: CDR1 MGHRA, CDR2 YSYEKL. Germline trimming cut 1 base from V and 5 bases from J; bases unmatched to any gene: 3. The CDR3 has 16 residues. CDR3 bases: TGCGCCAGCAGCCAAGCCTTAGCGGGAGGGACCGGGGAGCTGTTTTTT. Protein: CASSQALAGGTGELFF.

In its sample, this clonotype was seen a few times. In DNA, the CDR3 is TGTGCCAGCAGTCGACTAGCGGGAGCAATAGAGACCCAGTACTTC. It yields the protein CASSRLAGAIETQYF. J is TRBJ2-5 and V is TRBV28; 12 positions match TRBD2. The CDR3 consists of 15 residues. Germline-derived CDR1 and CDR2 are MDHEN and SYDVKM. The junction had 5 bases not matched to a gene; V was cut back by 5 bases and J by 4 bases.

The chain carries TRBV3-1 and TRBJ2-1; D gene unclear. The V and J ends lost 4 bases and 8 bases respectively, with 12 bases between them. In germline, CDR1 is LGHDT, CDR2 YNNKEL (reference sequence). The CDR3 totals 13 residues. The CDR3, as DNA: TGTGCCAGCAGCCTCCGGCCCTCGGATGAGCAGTTCTTC. Amino acids: CASSLRPSDEQFF.

The chain is built from TRBV12-3 or TRBV12-4 and TRBJ2-1; D is unresolved. The CDR3 has 16 amino acids. The germline V and J ends were trimmed by 3 bases and 4 bases, with 16 bases remaining between them. CDR3 sequence reads: CASSFYYRKLYNEQFF. DNA of the CDR3: TGTGCCAGCAGTTTTTACTACAGAAAACTATACAATGAGCAGTTCTTC.